These T cell receptor beta chains were read from a single sample in a study of blood T cell repertoires in COVID-19. Libraries were prepared by immunoSEQ multiplex PCR; TCRdb keeps only in-frame clonotypes and omits some of them. This sample has 50,000 to 70,000 clones; 70% to 80% occur once, and the top ten carry over 3%. Source material: peripheral blood. The receptors derive from a man in his sixties with acute or convalescent COVID-19. Each CDR3 is given with its conserved first and last residue. The D gene is left open where the match is weak. The listing skips clone size in some rows; elsewhere it reads once, few, many or a size class.

few	12	TRBV28	TRBD1	TRBJ1-1	TGTGCCAGCGACAGGGGGCCCACTGAAGCTTTCTTT	CASDRGPTEAFF
few	15	TRBV9	-	TRBJ2-2	TGTGCCAGCAGCGTAGCGGGTTCGGGGGCCGGGGAGCTGTTTTTT	CASSVAGSGAGELFF
-	12	TRBV2	-	TRBJ1-1	TGTGCCAGCAGTGAAGGGACCGGGGGTTATGTCTTT	CASSEGTGGYVF
-	12	TRBV30	TRBD1	TRBJ2-5	TGTGCCTGGAGTGTGACAGGGGAGACCCAGTACTTC	CAWSVTGETQYF
once	18	TRBV24-1	TRBD2	TRBJ2-2	TGTGCCACCAGGCCCGGACTAGCGGGAGGAACGAACACCGGGGAGCTGTTTTTT	CATRPGLAGGTNTGELFF
once	16	TRBV2	-	TRBJ1-4	TGTGCCAGCAGTGCCGACAGGATGGAGACTAATGAAAAACTGTTTTTT	CASSADRMETNEKLFF
-	14	TRBV28	-	TRBJ1-2	TGTGCCAGCACCGTCCCAGGGCTTTCTTATGGCTACACCTTC	CASTVPGLSYGYTF
few	14	TRBV6-5	-	TRBJ1-1	TGTGCCAGCAGTTACGACAGCGCGAACACTGAAGCTTTCTTT	CASSYDSANTEAFF
-	14	TRBV14	-	TRBJ2-5	TGTGCCAGCAGCCAACGGTCTAGTCAAGAGACCCAGTACTTC	CASSQRSSQETQYF
-	18	TRBV24-1	TRBD2	TRBJ2-3	TGTGCCACCAGTGCCAGAAGGGGACTAGCGGAAATCACAGATACGCAGTATTTT	CATSARRGLAEITDTQYF
-	12	TRBV3-1/TRBV3-2	-	TRBJ1-1	TGTGCCGCAGCGGGGTGGGACACTGAAGCTTTCTTT	CAAAGWDTEAFF
-	14	TRBV7-2	TRBD1	TRBJ1-5	TGTGCCAGCAGCGAACAGGGGAGCAATCAGCCCCAGCATTTT	CASSEQGSNQPQHF
-	13	TRBV20-1	-	TRBJ1-2	TGCAGTGCTAGTCCAGGTCTTGGCTATGGCTACACCTTC	CSASPGLGYGYTF
-	15	TRBV28	TRBD1	TRBJ1-5	TGTGCCAGCAGCAAACAGGGGGCTGGCAATCAGCCCCAGCATTTT	CASSKQGAGNQPQHF
-	12	TRBV29-1	TRBD2	TRBJ2-7	TGCAGCGTTACGGGGGAGGGTGACGAGCAGTACTTC	CSVTGEGDEQYF
-	13	TRBV12-3/TRBV12-4	-	TRBJ1-6	TGTGCCAGCAGTCTGCCTGGAGGCTCACCCCTCCACTTT	CASSLPGGSPLHF
-	13	TRBV7-9	-	TRBJ2-1	TGTGCCAGCAGAACTGCGGGGTACAATGAGCAGTTCTTC	CASRTAGYNEQFF
few	15	TRBV13	-	TRBJ2-7	TGTGCCAGCAGCCCCGAGGGCGCGGGACCTTACGAGCAGTACTTC	CASSPEGAGPYEQYF
once	13	TRBV29-1	TRBD2	TRBJ2-1	TGCAGCGTTGTTGGTGGCGCGGGGGGTGAGCAGTTCTTC	CSVVGGAGGEQFF
-	15	TRBV29-1	TRBD2	TRBJ2-3	TGCAGCGCTCCAAGACTAGCGGGAGCGACAGATACGCAGTATTTT	CSAPRLAGATDTQYF
-	14	TRBV4-1	-	TRBJ2-2	TGCGCCAGCAGCCAGGGCCGTTACACCGGGGAGCTGTTTTTT	CASSQGRYTGELFF
once	16	TRBV10-3	-	TRBJ2-1	TGTGCCATCAGCAGACCCCGGGGGGCGGTAAACAATGAGCAGTTCTTC	CAISRPRGAVNNEQFF
-	14	TRBV27	-	TRBJ1-1	TGTGCCAGCAGTTTCTACGACAGGCTGACTGAAGCTTTCTTT	CASSFYDRLTEAFF
many	18	TRBV3-1/TRBV3-2	TRBD1	TRBJ1-2	TGTGCCAGCAGCCAAAAAAGGACAGGGGGCCGAGACTTCTATGGCTACACCTTC	CASSQKRTGGRDFYGYTF
-	15	TRBV28	TRBD1	TRBJ1-1	TGTGCCAGCAGTAATCCAGGGGGAATGAACACTGAAGCTTTCTTT	CASSNPGGMNTEAFF
-	18	TRBV28	TRBD1	TRBJ2-7	TGTGCCAGCATCCCCCCCCTCGGGCCAGGGGGCGCTTCCCACGAGCAGTACTTC	CASIPPLGPGGASHEQYF
once	13	TRBV28	TRBD1	TRBJ1-4	TGTGCCAGCAGCCCCCCGGGACAGGTTTACCTGTTTTTT	CASSPPGQVYLFF
-	15	TRBV6-5	-	TRBJ2-3	TGTGCCAGCAGGGGAGCGGGCCGGCGCACAGATACGCAGTATTTT	CASRGAGRRTDTQYF
-	13	TRBV19	-	TRBJ2-7	TGTGCCAGTAGTAGCAGGGGAGCGGTCGAGCAGTACTTC	CASSSRGAVEQYF
-	16	TRBV7-9	-	TRBJ2-1	TGTGCCAGCAGCTTAGGATGGGGGCGGGAGTGGTTTGAGCAGTTCTTC	CASSLGWGREWFEQFF
few	18	TRBV6-4	TRBD2	TRBJ2-1	TGTGCCAGCAGTGACCCACTATGGGGCGGGAGCCGTCTTAATGAGCAGTTCTTC	CASSDPLWGGSRLNEQFF
-	15	TRBV19	-	TRBJ1-1	TGTGCCAGTAGACCCTTGGACGGAGCGGCAAGAGAAGCTTTCTTT	CASRPLDGAAREAFF
-	15	TRBV28	-	TRBJ1-5	TGTGCCAGCAGCGGGACACCCGGGGACAATCAGCCCCAGCATTTT	CASSGTPGDNQPQHF
-	17	TRBV27	-	TRBJ1-2	TGTGCCAGCAGTTTACGCTTCCCCACGACAGTTAACTATGGCTACACCTTC	CASSLRFPTTVNYGYTF
few	17	TRBV24-1	TRBD2	TRBJ2-1	TGTGCCACCAGTGACCCCTTCACTAGCGGAGGGTACAATGAGCAGTTCTTC	CATSDPFTSGGYNEQFF
-	15	TRBV18	-	TRBJ2-7	TGTGCCAGCTCACCAGGATCAGGGATCTCCTACGAGCAGTACTTC	CASSPGSGISYEQYF
-	14	TRBV7-8	-	TRBJ1-3	TGTGCCAGCAGCTTAAAGGGAGCAGGAAACACCATATATTTT	CASSLKGAGNTIYF
-	12	TRBV19	TRBD2	TRBJ2-7	TGTGCCAGTAGGGGAGGGAATTACGAGCAGTACTTC	CASRGGNYEQYF
few	12	TRBV15	-	TRBJ1-1	TGTGCCACCAGCAGAGCGATCGAGGAAGCTTTCTTT	CATSRAIEEAFF
-	16	TRBV28	TRBD1	TRBJ1-3	TGTGCCAGCAGTACCGCCCGGGACAGCTCTGGAAACACCATATATTTT	CASSTARDSSGNTIYF
-	15	TRBV11-1	-	TRBJ2-5	TGTGCCAGCAGCATTCTACAGGCCCTCCAAGAGACCCAGTACTTC	CASSILQALQETQYF
once	13	TRBV11-3	-	TRBJ2-2	TGTGCCAGCAGCCCGGGAGCGACCGGGGAGCTGTTTTTT	CASSPGATGELFF
-	13	TRBV15	-	TRBJ2-6	TGTGCCACCAGCAGAGTTTTTGGACAGGTCCTGACTTTC	CATSRVFGQVLTF